This passage covers 8 T cell receptor beta chains from one sample sequenced in a study of control samples from healthy donors and cancer patients. Only in-frame clones appear in the TCRdb table, and some are missing; sequencing was by immunoSEQ multiplex PCR. Found here are over 100,000 clones, around 88% of them singletons; the top ten hold 3.4%. The sequenced material came from blood. The receptors shown here come from a middle-aged man in good health.

The chain links TRBV7-8 to TRBJ1-3, with D possibly matching TRBD1 (5 bases). V was clipped by 2 bases and J by 1 base, with 6 bases between them. The CDR3 contains 14 residues. Germline CDR1 reads SGHVS; CDR2 reads FQNEAQ. For the CDR3, the DNA is TGTGCCAGCAGCTTACAGGGTTCTGGAAACACCATATATTTT. Protein sequence: CASSLQGSGNTIYF. Filled out from reference TRBV7-8 and TRBJ1-3, the complete variable domain reads GAGVSQSPRYKVAKRGQDVALRCDPISGHVSLFWYQQALGQGPEFLTYFQNEAQLDKSGLPSDRFFAERPEGSVSTLKIQRTQQEDSAVYLCASSLQGSGNTIYFGEGSWLTVV.

The chain is built from TRBV5-4 and TRBJ2-1; TRBD2 agrees at 7 bases. The V gene end was trimmed by 0 bases and the J gene end by 0 bases; junction bases not matched to a gene: 6. Germline V CDR1 and CDR2: SGHNT, YYREEE (reference sequence). The CDR3 consists of 17 residues. In DNA, the CDR3 is TGTGCCAGCAGCTTGGCCCCCGGGGGGAACTCCTACAATGAGCAGTTCTTC. Its translation is CASSLAPGGNSYNEQFF.

This chain links TRBV24-1 with TRBJ2-2; TRBD1 agrees at 8 bases. The germline CDR1 and CDR2 sequences are KGHDR and SFDVKD. This CDR3 is 16 amino acids long. The V and J ends lost 4 bases and 4 bases, in that order; junction bases with no gene match: 7. This CDR3 is CATSELQGARTGELFF. The CDR3, as DNA: TGTGCCACCAGTGAGCTTCAGGGGGCGCGCACCGGGGAGCTGTTTTTT.

Only a few counts were recorded for this clone. The chain employs TRBV30 and TRBJ1-2; no clear D. Looked up from germline, CDR1 is GTSNPN and CDR2 is SVGIG (reference sequence). This CDR3 is built from 16 residues. The ends were cut back, 3 bases at V and 3 bases at J, with 20 bases in the middle. The DNA of the CDR3 is TGTGCCTGGAGGGGGAGGGTGGTTTCTCGCGACTATGGCTACACCTTC. Its protein product is CAWRGRVVSRDYGYTF.

The chain is built from TRBV9 and TRBJ2-3; TRBD2 aligns across 8 bases. In germline, CDR1 is SGDLS, CDR2 YYNGEE. V dropped 2 bases and J dropped 0; count of bases not matched to a gene: 2. The CDR3 sequence is 15 residues long. CDR3 DNA sequence: TGTGCCAGCAGCGTTAGCGGGACTAGCACAGATACGCAGTATTTT. Residues: CASSVSGTSTDTQYF.

J is TRBJ2-7 and V is TRBV14; D not resolved. The CDR3 has 17 amino acids. V lost 0 bases and J 2 bases, leaving 17 bases between the germline ends. CDR1 SGHDN and CDR2 FVKESK come from the germline V gene. The CDR3 loop reads CASSQETLWFDAYEQYF. DNA for the CDR3: TGTGCCAGCAGCCAAGAAACGCTTTGGTTCGACGCCTACGAGCAGTACTTC.

The V and J genes are TRBV18 and TRBJ2-2; TRBD1 agrees at 7 bases. V was pared by 2 bases and J by 6 bases, with 3 bases of the junction left unmatched. Germline loops: CDR1 KGHSH, CDR2 LQKENI. The CDR3 length is 14 residues. In nucleotides, the CDR3 is TGTGCCAGCTCACCATTCGGACAGGCCGGGGAGCTGTTTTTT. This translates into CASSPFGQAGELFF.

The chain employs TRBV2 and TRBJ2-7, with TRBD1 identical over 7 bases. Trimming at V came to 7 bases and at J to 5 bases, leaving 11 bases not matched to a gene. Germline CDR1 SNHLY, CDR2 FYNNEI. The CDR3 has 14 amino acids. For the CDR3, the DNA is TGTGCCAGCACTGAGGACAGGTGGTCGGACGAGCAGTACTTC. This codes for CASTEDRWSDEQYF.